This T cell receptor (beta chain) originates from a study of T cell changes during pregnancy in multiple sclerosis. The table lists this clone with a count of one. Germline V gene data show CDR1 as LGHNA and CDR2 as YSLEER. The CDR3 has 15 amino acids. V dropped 0 bases and J dropped 4 bases, with 12 bases sitting between them. Assay: immunoSEQ multiplex PCR; the TCRdb copy retains only in-frame clones and omits some. Among approximately 60,000 clones listed, 75% to 95% were seen once. Sequences were derived from peripheral blood, sampled before pregnancy. The receptor was isolated from a female donor with multiple sclerosis, enrolled in a pregnancy study. The J gene is TRBJ1-1, the V gene TRBV4-3; no definite D call. The CDR3 DNA is TGCGCCAGCAGCCAAGATACCGCGGCGGGCACTGAAGCTTTCTTT. As protein: CASSQDTAAGTEAFF.